This T cell receptor beta chain was sequenced for a study of blood T cell repertoires in COVID-19. This CDR3 is built from 16 residues. Trimming took 6 bases from V and 0 from J, leaving 14 bases between them. The V gene's germline CDR1 is LGHNA and CDR2 YSLEER. Data came from immunoSEQ multiplex PCR; TCRdb stores just in-frame clones and leaves some out. This repertoire shows fewer than 80,000 clones, around 88% found once; its top ten account for less than 7.5%. The rearrangement uses TRBV4-3 and TRBJ2-2; D perhaps matches TRBD2 (6 bases). The sequencing input was peripheral blood. The receptor was isolated from a man at least 80 years old with COVID-19, enrolled during active disease. CDR3 in amino acids: CASSSRRDPNTGELFF. Here the CDR3 DNA reads TGCGCCAGCAGTTCCAGGCGGGACCCGAACACCGGGGAGCTGTTTTTT.